These T cell receptor beta chains were read from a single sample in a study of vaccination and CD4 T cells after COVID-19. What these receptors recognize is not known. TCRdb ran MiXCR on the PCR reads and lists one entry per CDR3 protein. The sample contains about 5,700 distinct CDR3 sequences, about 40% of which appear only once. The sequenced material came from CD4+ T cells from blood, cultured in vitro. The receptor source for this set is a human donor in good health. The CDR3 runs from the conserved cysteine through the conserved F or W. The order of the fields is D gene, V gene, CDR3 length, J gene, clone size, CDR3 DNA, CDR3 protein. A D gene is named only where the DNA matches it firmly. Clone size is given for some rows only: seen once, a few or many times, or a class if the clone is expanded.

-	TRBV18	14	TRBJ1-1	large	TGTGCCAGCTCACCACGAGGGTTTGTTACTGAAGCTTTCTTT	CASSPRGFVTEAFF
-	TRBV2	13	TRBJ2-3	-	TGTGCCAGCACGACAGGATCCACAGATACGCAGTATTTT	CASTTGSTDTQYF
TRBD1	TRBV6-1	13	TRBJ2-7	-	TGTGCCATCTTGGGACAGCGGAACTACGAGCAGTACTTC	CAILGQRNYEQYF
-	TRBV7-3	14	TRBJ2-2	-	TGTGCCAGCGGGCAATCTGCGAACACCGGGGAGCTGTTTTTT	CASGQSANTGELFF
TRBD1	TRBV2	14	TRBJ2-5	medium-sized	TGTGCCAGCAGCGTAACAGGGGGTTCAGAGACCCAGTACTTC	CASSVTGGSETQYF
-	TRBV6-1	14	TRBJ1-2	medium-sized	TGTGCCAGCAGTGAAGCGCTTCGGGGGGACGGCTACACCTTC	CASSEALRGDGYTF
-	TRBV6-1	11	TRBJ1-2	-	TGTGCCAGCATGCCGGCGTTGATCTACACCTTC	CASMPALIYTF
-	TRBV19	13	TRBJ2-5	few	TGTGCCAGTAGTAGGTCACTACAAGAGACCCAGTACTTC	CASSRSLQETQYF
TRBD2	TRBV12-3/TRBV12-4	16	TRBJ2-3	-	TGTGCCAGCAGTCCACGACTAGCGGGGACCACAGATACGCAGTATTTT	CASSPRLAGTTDTQYF
-	TRBV20-1	14	TRBJ1-2	-	TGCAGTGCTCCGGGAGAAGGACAGAGCTATGGCTACACCTTC	CSAPGEGQSYGYTF